This TCR beta chain was sequenced for a study of T cells in Graves' hyperthyroidism and ophthalmopathy. Each person with ophthalmopathy scored at least 3 on the Clinical Activity Score, reached NOSPECS grade 4 or higher, and had been ill under 3 months. The study based diagnoses on clinical symptoms, serum thyroxine and TRAb, thyroid ultrasound and orbital computed tomography. This clonotype was seen ten or more times. As yet, its antigen is unknown. Study-wide findings and caveats: Ophthalmopathy was distinguished from stable hyperthyroidism by 13 V-J signatures. Clonotypes that were expanded in thyroid above 0.001 mostly appeared in blood too.

Germline V gene sequence: CDR1 MNHEY, CDR2 SMNVEV (reference sequence). CDR3 length: 15 residues. V was clipped by 3 bases and J by 5 bases; unmatched bases: 5. TCR beta CDR3 sequences were amplified from RNA transcripts. Carried out on the TCR CDR3, a first-round RT-PCR used the HTBI primer set. TCRdb reanalysed the multiplex PCR reads using MiXCR and keeps one entry per CDR3 protein. The repertoire includes fewer than 350,000 distinct CDR3 sequences, 15% to 20% of them detected once, and roughly 40% sits in the top ten. The chain couples TRBV27 to TRBJ1-1, with 11 bases fitting TRBD1. The receptor's source is a man in his fifties or sixties with Graves' ophthalmopathy. The sequenced sample was blood. CDR3 residues: CASSLVGTGGTEAFF. CDR3 DNA sequence: TGTGCCAGCAGTTTGGTCGGGACAGGGGGGACTGAAGCTTTCTTT.